The 25 T cell receptor beta chains below were found in one sample sequenced in a study of breast tumors, draining lymph nodes, adjacent tissues. Axillary draining lymph nodes of breast cancer patients supplied the node samples. TCRdb reprocessed the multiplex PCR reads with MiXCR, giving one entry per CDR3 protein. The data hold under 350,000 distinct CDR3 sequences, with 30% to 35% observed a single time. Sequencing was carried out using axillary lymph node tissue. Receptors originate from a female donor with breast cancer. Some clones in this sample may be carry-over from other donors' samples.

This clonotype appeared many times. CDR3 amino acids: CASSPQGHGPTNYGYTF. The CDR3 DNA sequence: TGTGCCAGCAGCCCACAGGGCCACGGACCTACTAACTATGGCTACACCTTC. This chain links TRBV7-9 with TRBJ1-2; TRBD1 is a possible D gene (6 bases). Germline V CDR1 and CDR2: SEHNR, FQNEAQ (reference sequence). The ends were cut back, 5 bases at V and 0 bases at J, with 19 bases in the middle. This CDR3 region has 17 residues.

Concerning this clonotype: One base away lies a much larger clone, so this may be a sequencing read error. The chain recombines TRBV6-2 or TRBV6-3 with TRBJ2-2, with D tentatively TRBD1 (6 bases). CDR1 and CDR2 from the germline V gene are MNHEY and SVGEGT. The length of the CDR3 is 19 residues. V gave up 6 bases and J gave up 8 bases, with 31 bases separating them. The CDR3 DNA follows: TGTGCCAGCAGACCCCCGAAACCGTGGCAGGACAGAAAAGGTGGGGAGCTGTTTTTT. The encoded protein is CASRPPKPWQDRKGGELFF.

This clonotype was recorded a few times. This chain uses TRBV3-1 with TRBJ2-4, with TRBD2 matching over 11 bases. CDR3 length equals 18 residues. V was clipped by 1 base and J by 0 bases; unmatched bases: 5. In germline, CDR1 is LGHDT, CDR2 YNNKEL (reference sequence). The chain's CDR3 is CASSQAGGLAEAKNIQYF. DNA of the CDR3: TGTGCCAGCAGCCAAGCGGGGGGACTAGCGGAAGCCAAAAACATTCAGTACTTC.

As to this clonotype: Since no conserved phenylalanine or tryptophan closes the CDR3, a read error is the likely cause. The V and J genes are TRBV14 and TRBJ2-5; D is unclear. The CDR3 spans 16 residues. The germline V gene encodes CDR1 SGHDN and CDR2 FVKESK. Trimming stripped 0 bases from V and 2 bases from J, with 13 bases between. The chain's CDR3 is CASSQDRPTKQETQYL. CDR3 nucleotides: TGTGCCAGCAGCCAAGATCGGCCTACAAAGCAAGAGACCCAGTACCTC.

This clonotype turned up a few times. A much larger clone lies one base from this, so it may be a read error. The V and J genes are TRBV20-1 and TRBJ2-7, with TRBD1 as a possible D gene (6 bases). The germline gives CDR1 DFQATT, CDR2 SNEGSKA (reference sequence). The CDR3 extends over 13 amino acids. CDR3 nucleotides: TGCGGTGCTAGTCAGGGGTACTCCTACGAGCAGTACTTC. Translation gives CGASQGYSYEQYF.

As concerns this clonotype: The junction does not match germline at one end; this may be a read error. The chain carries TRBV6-5 and TRBJ1-6; the D gene is possibly TRBD1 (6 bases). Germline V lookup: CDR1 MNHEY, CDR2 SVGAGI. The CDR3 contains 18 residues. In DNA, the CDR3 is TGTGCCAGCAGTCACTCGGGGCTTATGGGGGCGCGCGGTTCACCCCTCCACTTT. Amino acid sequence: CASSHSGLMGARGSPLHF.

This clonotype was seen a few times. One base away lies a much larger clone, so this may be a sequencing read error. V is TRBV20-1 and J is TRBJ2-5; D uncertain. This CDR3 has 14 amino acids. CDR1 and CDR2 from the germline V gene are DFQATT and SNEGSKA (reference sequence). Here the CDR3 reads CGARASFVGETQYF. CDR3 in DNA: TGCGGTGCTAGAGCCAGTTTTGTTGGAGAGACCCAGTACTTC.

This clonotype was observed a handful of times. Just one base apart from a much larger clone, this may be a read error. The conserved final phenylalanine or tryptophan is absent from the CDR3, which likely points to a read error. The V gene is TRBV9, the J gene TRBJ2-1; TRBD2 agrees at 11 bases. V lost 4 bases, J lost 7 bases, and 1 base stayed unmatched. Germline CDR1 reads SGDLS; CDR2 reads YYNGEE. The CDR3 sequence is 13 residues long. The CDR3 region is CASSRTSGNEQFS. The CDR3 DNA is TGTGCCAGCAGCCGGACTAGCGGGAATGAGCAGTTCTCC.

In its sample, this clonotype was seen many times. The chain joins TRBV10-2 to TRBJ1-4; a possible D gene is TRBD1 (6 bases). CDR1 and CDR2 (germline): WSHSY, SAAADI. The CDR3 is 12 amino acids. Trimming removed 6 bases from V and 7 bases from J, with 9 bases in between. The CDR3 protein is CASRQGAEKLFF. CDR3 coding DNA: TGCGCCAGCAGACAGGGTGCTGAAAAACTGTTTTTT.

The rearrangement links TRBV6-1 to TRBJ2-1; 8 positions match TRBD2. Per germline, CDR1 MNHNS and CDR2 SASEGT. Unmatched junction bases numbered 8, after V lost 5 bases and J lost 5 bases. This CDR3 is 15 amino acids long. CDR3 sequence reads: CASSISGSSHNEQFF. CDR3 DNA: TGTGCCAGCAGTATAAGCGGGAGTAGTCACAATGAGCAGTTCTTC.

This clonotype was seen ten or more times. The V gene is TRBV7-2, the J gene TRBJ2-5, with D possibly being TRBD2 (6 bases). The CDR3 contains 15 residues. Germline values: CDR1 SGHTA, CDR2 FQGNSA. V gave up 7 bases and J gave up 6 bases, with 21 bases separating them. The CDR3 is CASMNSKDGGKTQYF. The CDR3 DNA is TGTGCCAGCATGAACTCAAAAGACGGCGGGAAGACCCAGTACTTC.

Of note for this clonotype: A single base separates this from a much larger clone, so it may be a read error. This chain links TRBV5-8 with TRBJ2-7; 8 bases are a match to TRBD2. Germline V gene lookup returns CDR1 SGHTS and CDR2 YDEGEE. With V trimmed by 5 bases and J by 1 base, 2 bases remained unmatched. This CDR3 is built from 13 residues. This CDR3 is CASRGTSSYEQYF. CDR3 DNA: TGTGCCAGCAGGGGGACTAGTTCCTACGAGCAGTACTTC.

The rearrangement uses TRBV20-1 and TRBJ1-1; unclear D gene. In germline, CDR1 is DFQATT, CDR2 SNEGSKA (reference sequence). The germline V and J ends were trimmed by 2 bases and 4 bases, with 8 bases remaining between them. This CDR3 spans 12 amino acids. CDR3 DNA sequence: TGCAGTGCTAGACGGTTTAGCACTGAAGCTTTCTTT. Translation: CSARRFSTEAFF.

This clonotype was picked up a small number of times. The chain recombines TRBV15 with TRBJ1-6, with D maybe TRBD1 (5 bases). Looked up from germline, CDR1 is LNHNV and CDR2 is YYDKDF (reference sequence). With 3 bases removed from V and 9 bases from J, the gap between germline ends came to 12 bases. The CDR3 totals 14 residues. This CDR3 is CATSRGGSTSPLHF. The CDR3 bases are TGTGCCACCAGCAGGGGGGGGTCTACTTCACCCCTCCACTTT.

This clonotype has ten or more counts. The chain uses TRBV10-2 and TRBJ2-1; 9 bases are a match to TRBD1. With V trimmed by 0 bases and J by 2 bases, 8 bases remained unmatched. The CDR3 sequence is 18 residues long. Germline V gives CDR1 WSHSY, CDR2 SAAADI. The CDR3 is CASSESRIRQGAYNEQFF. The CDR3 nucleotides are TGCGCCAGCAGTGAGTCGCGGATAAGACAGGGGGCCTACAATGAGCAGTTCTTC.

This clonotype was recorded at least ten times. DNA for the CDR3: TGCGCCAGCAGCCAAGTACGGACAGGGACGTCGTATGGCTACACCTTC. As protein: CASSQVRTGTSYGYTF. This chain uses TRBV4-1 with TRBJ1-2; 8 bases line up with TRBD1. Unmatched junction bases numbered 9, after V lost 1 base and J lost 5 bases. Germline assignment: CDR1 MGHRA and CDR2 YSYEKL. The CDR3 is made up of 16 amino acids.

A few counts support this clonotype. V usage is TRBV24-1 and J usage is TRBJ1-2, with 7 bases matching TRBD1. Germline CDR1 KGHDR, CDR2 SFDVKD. The length of the CDR3 is 14 residues. J lost 4 bases, V lost 6 bases, and 7 bases had no gene match. CDR3 residues: CATSLSDRAYGYTF. The CDR3 DNA reads as TGTGCCACCAGTCTATCCGACAGGGCCTATGGCTACACCTTC.

This chain links TRBV5-1 with TRBJ1-1; D is perhaps TRBD1 (6 bases). The germline gives CDR1 SGHRS, CDR2 YFSETQ. There are 14 residues in the CDR3. The V end lost 4 bases, the J end lost 0 bases, and 10 bases lay between the germline ends. CDR3 in DNA: TGCGCCAGCAGCCGGGACATACTGAACACTGAAGCTTTCTTT. The encoded protein is CASSRDILNTEAFF. Complete variable domain (other parts from reference TRBV5-1 and TRBJ1-1): KAGVTQTPRYLIKTRGQQVTLSCSPISGHRSVSWYQQTPGQGLQFLFEYFSETQRNKGNFPGRFSGRQFSNSRSEMNVSTLELGDSALYLCASSRDILNTEAFFGQGTRLTVV.

This clonotype was observed at least ten times. The chain carries TRBV7-2 and TRBJ2-1; 8 bases align to TRBD2. The V segment lost 5 bases and the J segment 8 bases; nucleotides outside the gene matches: 11. Germline CDR1 SGHTA, CDR2 FQGNSA. This CDR3 comprises 15 residues. The CDR3 DNA reads as TGTGCCAGCAGCCGGGGACTAGTTAAAGGCGATGAGCAGTTCTTC. Its protein is CASSRGLVKGDEQFF.

The chain uses TRBV5-1 and TRBJ2-6; D remains ambiguous. The germline V and J ends were trimmed by 1 base and 0 bases, with 14 bases remaining between them. Germline CDR1 SGHRS, CDR2 YFSETQ. This CDR3 contains 18 residues. CDR3 nucleotides: TGCGCCAGCAGCTTGAGTCCAGCCGATGGCTCTGGGGCCAACGTCCTGACTTTC. This encodes CASSLSPADGSGANVLTF.

This clonotype was seen repeatedly, ten times or more. The CDR3 DNA is TGTGCCAGCAGCCAAGTTCGGGACAGCTATGGCTACACCTTC. Encoded protein: CASSQVRDSYGYTF. The chain couples TRBV3-1 to TRBJ1-2; TRBD1 agrees at 7 bases. V lost 1 base and J lost 4; bases outside the gene matches: 3. The CDR3 sequence is 14 residues long. Germline CDR1 reads LGHDT; CDR2 reads YNNKEL (reference sequence).

This clonotype showed up many times. This sequence joins TRBV5-6 and TRBJ2-5; D call uncertain. The germline V gene has CDR1 SGHDT and CDR2 YYEEEE. The CDR3 contains 13 residues. Trimming stripped 3 bases from V and 5 bases from J, with 11 bases between. In DNA form, the CDR3 reads TGTGCCAGCAGCTCTGGTCCCCGGGAGACCCAGTACTTC. This gives the protein CASSSGPRETQYF.

This clonotype has at least ten counts. V and J are TRBV12-3 or TRBV12-4 and TRBJ1-5, with no clear D. The CDR3 is made up of 16 amino acids. Deletions cut 0 bases from V and 6 bases from J, with 15 bases between. The CDR3 bases are TGTGCCAGCAGTTTAGCGCCATTGACTCCTGGTCAGCCCCAGCATTTT. Its translation: CASSLAPLTPGQPQHF.

Worth noting for this clonotype: A read error may explain this, as a much larger clone is one base away. The chain has TRBV5-1 and TRBJ2-5; D gene uncertain. Trimming shortened V by 4 bases and J by 3 bases, and 10 bases separated the two germline ends. Germline CDR1 is SGHRS and CDR2 is YFSETQ. This CDR3 comprises 13 residues. The CDR3 sequence is CASSRVIKETQYF. CDR3 nucleotides: TGCGCCAGCAGCCGGGTGATCAAAGAGACCCAGTACTTC.

This clonotype was recorded many times. The CDR3 is CASSPRRAGGGNQPQHF. CDR3 DNA sequence: TGTGCCAGTAGCCCTCGACGCGCGGGAGGTGGCAATCAGCCCCAGCATTTT. V is TRBV19 and J is TRBJ1-5; D is undetermined. Trimming took off 6 bases at V and 2 bases at J, with 20 bases between the two ends. CDR3 size: 17 residues. The germline V gene has CDR1 LNHDA and CDR2 SQIVND (reference sequence).